The 9 T cell receptor beta chains below were found in one sample sequenced in a study of blood T cell repertoires in COVID-19. The protocol was immunoSEQ multiplex PCR, while the TCRdb copy is restricted to in-frame clones and leaves out a portion. The sample consists of 350,000 to 450,000 clones, around 87% of them appearing once. The sequenced sample consisted of PBMCs or T cells enriched from blood (not recorded which). All receptors come from a man aged 40-49 years in a cohort exposed to, infected with or recovered from COVID-19 (not recorded which).

V usage is TRBV5-1 and J usage is TRBJ1-2; 9 bases line up with TRBD1. The CDR3 has 15 residues. V gave up 4 bases and J gave up 7 bases; unmatched junction bases: 11. Germline loops: CDR1 SGHRS, CDR2 YFSETQ. The CDR3 nucleotides are TGCGCCAGCAGCACACTACAGGGGGCGCATCGTGGCTACACCTTC. Protein product: CASSTLQGAHRGYTF.

V and J are TRBV18 and TRBJ1-2; D is possibly TRBD1 (6 bases). This CDR3 has 17 residues. The V gene lost 3 bases and the J gene lost 2 bases, with 19 bases spanning the gap. In germline, CDR1 is KGHSH, CDR2 LQKENI. CDR3 nucleotide sequence: TGTGCCAGCTCACCCTACTCCCTAAAGGGGGACAACTATGGCTACACCTTC. Its translation: CASSPYSLKGDNYGYTF.

CDR3 sequence: CASSQVPSGSYEQYF. As DNA, the CDR3 is TGTGCCAGCAGCCAAGTCCCCTCAGGTTCCTACGAGCAGTACTTC. The chain recombines TRBV3-1 (or the pseudogene TRBV3-2) with TRBJ2-7; D is unresolved. V gave up 1 base and J gave up 1 base, with 11 bases separating them. The CDR3 totals 15 residues. Germline V gives CDR1 LGHDT, CDR2 YNNKEL (reference sequence).

This clone was counted a single time. CDR3 amino acids: CASRPGTGDGRDYGYTF. In DNA, the CDR3 is TGTGCCAGCAGACCGGGGACAGGGGATGGTCGGGACTATGGCTACACCTTC. The gene calls are TRBV2 and TRBJ1-2; 10 nucleotides match TRBD1. Trimming removed 6 bases from V and 3 bases from J; junction bases left unmatched: 13. The CDR3 has 17 residues. Looked up from germline, CDR1 is SNHLY and CDR2 is FYNNEI.

This chain uses TRBV10-1 with TRBJ2-2; 8 nucleotides align to TRBD1. Germline assignment: CDR1 WNHNN and CDR2 SYGVQD (reference sequence). V lost 5 bases, J lost 1 base, and 9 bases stayed unmatched. There are 17 residues in the CDR3. CDR3 sequence reads: CASSSLRGTGNTGELFF. The CDR3 DNA reads as TGCGCCAGCAGTTCATTAAGGGGGACAGGGAACACCGGGGAGCTGTTTTTT.

This clone is a singleton in its sample. The chain is built from TRBV5-1 and TRBJ2-1, with 8 bases identical to TRBD2. This CDR3 contains 16 residues. With 4 bases clipped from V and 1 base from J, the junction kept 7 bases outside the gene matches. Germline values: CDR1 SGHRS, CDR2 YFSETQ. In DNA, the CDR3 is TGCGCCAGCAGCGTAAATGGCGGGAGGTCCTACAATGAGCAGTTCTTC. Protein product: CASSVNGGRSYNEQFF. Full variable domain (remainder filled in from reference TRBV5-1 and TRBJ2-1): KAGVTQTPRYLIKTRGQQVTLSCSPISGHRSVSWYQQTPGQGLQFLFEYFSETQRNKGNFPGRFSGRQFSNSRSEMNVSTLELGDSALYLCASSVNGGRSYNEQFFGPGTRLTVL.

The chain combines TRBV30 with TRBJ1-2; D call uncertain. The V end was cut by 4 bases, the J end by 2 bases, with 17 bases between. This CDR3 contains 15 residues. The V gene's germline CDR1 is GTSNPN and CDR2 SVGIG (reference sequence). This chain's CDR3 is CAWIPVGRRNYGYTF. The CDR3 DNA sequence: TGTGCCTGGATCCCCGTAGGCAGGCGAAACTATGGCTACACCTTC.

With respect to this clone: Other DNA variants within this sample encode the same CDR3. This chain connects TRBV5-1 to TRBJ2-7; 12 bases line up with TRBD1. Trimming cost V 4 bases and J 4 bases; bases outside gene matches: 3. This CDR3 comprises 14 residues. The germline CDR1 and CDR2 sequences are SGHRS and YFSETQ. The CDR3 sequence is CASSPGQGAYEQYF. CDR3 nucleotides: TGCGCCAGCAGCCCGGGACAGGGGGCTTACGAGCAGTACTTC. Full variable domain (rest looked up from reference TRBV5-1 and TRBJ2-7): KAGVTQTPRYLIKTRGQQVTLSCSPISGHRSVSWYQQTPGQGLQFLFEYFSETQRNKGNFPGRFSGRQFSNSRSEMNVSTLELGDSALYLCASSPGQGAYEQYFGPGTRLTVT.

The rearrangement joins TRBV2 to TRBJ1-5, with no clear D. CDR1 and CDR2 from the germline V gene are SNHLY and FYNNEI. V was clipped by 2 bases and J by 4 bases, with 9 bases between them. The CDR3 has 14 residues. DNA of the CDR3: TGTGCCAGCAGTGAAAATGCCGGGAATCAGCCCCAGCATTTT. Translated: CASSENAGNQPQHF.